These 23 T cell receptor beta chains originate from one sample sequenced in a study of cytomegalovirus exposure and HLA in healthy donors. The study ran its PCR with 60 Vbeta and 13 Jbeta primers. Here immunoSEQ multiplex PCR was the method, and the copy in TCRdb shows in-frame clones only, minus some. The sample consists of about 200,000 clones, 82% of them appearing once. The material sequenced was PBMCs. The receptors derive from a man aged 40-49 years in good health and CMV-seropositive.

The gene calls are TRBV9 and TRBJ2-3; weak D call: TRBD1 (6 bases). This CDR3 spans 12 amino acids. CDR1 and CDR2 from the germline V gene are SGDLS and YYNGEE. V lost 3 bases, J lost 7 bases, and 9 bases lay in between. CDR3 sequence (DNA): TGTGCCAGCAGCGCACAGGGAAATACGCAGTATTTT. As protein: CASSAQGNTQYF.

V is TRBV19 and J is TRBJ2-5; the D gene is possibly TRBD1 (6 bases). Deletions cut 6 bases from V and 4 bases from J, with 12 bases between. Germline loops: CDR1 LNHDA, CDR2 SQIVND (reference sequence). The CDR3 is 13 amino acids. The CDR3 loop reads CASRQGPPETQYF. CDR3 DNA sequence: TGTGCCAGTAGACAGGGTCCTCCAGAGACCCAGTACTTC.

The chain recombines TRBV6-5 with TRBJ2-1; 10 bases are a match to TRBD2. Germline V gene lookup returns CDR1 MNHEY and CDR2 SVGAGI. Trimming cost V 6 bases and J 10 bases; bases outside gene matches: 6. CDR3 length equals 13 residues. CDR3 DNA sequence: TGTGCCAGCAGAGTGACTAGCGGGCAGGAGCAGTTCTTC. Its protein product is CASRVTSGQEQFF.

This chain joins TRBV11-2 and TRBJ1-2; the D gene is possibly TRBD1 (5 bases). V lost 4 bases to trimming and J lost 3 bases, with 9 bases between them. This CDR3 is 13 amino acids long. Germline V lookup: CDR1 SGHAT, CDR2 FQNNGV. CDR3 sequence: CASSSQGHYGYTF. CDR3 nucleotides: TGTGCCAGCAGCTCCCAGGGTCACTATGGCTACACCTTC.

CDR3 in DNA: TGCGCCAGCAGCCAAACGGACAGGACTTCACCCCTCCACTTT. As protein: CASSQTDRTSPLHF. The chain uses TRBV4-1 and TRBJ1-6; 7 nucleotides align to TRBD1. The CDR3 runs 14 residues. V lost 2 bases and J lost 9; bases outside the gene matches: 4. In germline, CDR1 is MGHRA, CDR2 YSYEKL.

This rearrangement joins TRBV7-3 to TRBJ2-3; TRBD2 aligns across 11 bases. V shed 5 bases and J 5 bases; nucleotides not matched to a gene: 6. Germline V CDR1 and CDR2: SGHTA, FQGTGA. CDR3 length equals 15 residues. The CDR3 loop reads CASSRLAGGGDTQYF. In DNA, the CDR3 is TGTGCCAGCAGCCGCCTAGCGGGAGGTGGAGATACGCAGTATTTT.

The chain uses TRBV6-5 and TRBJ2-7; 7 positions agree with TRBD1. V gave up 2 bases and J gave up 3 bases; unmatched junction bases: 10. Germline V gene lookup returns CDR1 MNHEY and CDR2 SVGAGI. This CDR3 is built from 16 residues. CDR3 amino acids: CASSYAPGQRSYEQYF. DNA for the CDR3: TGTGCCAGCAGTTACGCGCCGGGACAGAGGAGCTACGAGCAGTACTTC.

V usage is TRBV9 and J usage is TRBJ1-2, with a weak D call TRBD1 (5 bases). CDR1 is SGDLS and CDR2 is YYNGEE in the germline V gene. Between the trimmed V and J ends, which lost 5 bases and 4 bases, there was a span of 15 bases. This CDR3 has 14 amino acids. In nucleotides, the CDR3 is TGTGCCAGCAGTTCCCATGACAGTTCCTATGGCTACACCTTC. Protein: CASSSHDSSYGYTF.

This clone was seen a handful of times. J is TRBJ2-3 and V is TRBV27; D is unresolved. The V gene's germline CDR1 is MNHEY and CDR2 SMNVEV (reference sequence). Trimming pared 3 bases from V and 2 bases from J, leaving 12 bases between. The CDR3 sequence is 15 residues long. CDR3 nucleotides: TGTGCCAGCAGTTTTAGCTACCCAAACACAGATACGCAGTATTTT. Amino acids: CASSFSYPNTDTQYF.

This clone has just one count. J is TRBJ1-3 and V is TRBV4-1; D possibly corresponds to TRBD1 (5 bases). V was cut by 4 bases and J by 2 bases, with 15 bases left in between. The CDR3 has 16 residues. Germline V gene sequence: CDR1 MGHRA, CDR2 YSYEKL. The CDR3 nucleotides read TGCGCCAGCAGCCCTGGGGGAGGAAAAACTGGAAACACCATATATTTT. It specifies CASSPGGGKTGNTIYF.

This chain uses TRBV29-1 with TRBJ2-7, with 13 nucleotides matching TRBD2. V trimming: 6 bases; J trimming: 4 bases; junction bases outside the gene matches: 6. The CDR3 has 14 residues. In germline, CDR1 is SQVTM, CDR2 ANQGSEA. CDR3 DNA sequence: TGCAGCGTGACGACTAGCGGGAGGCAATACGAGCAGTACTTC. It is translated as CSVTTSGRQYEQYF.

This clone was detected only once. The CDR3 nucleotides read TGTGCCAGCAGCTTAGCCGACAGGGTGGCTGGCTACACCTTC. Translated: CASSLADRVAGYTF. The V gene is TRBV13, the J gene TRBJ1-2; 7 positions agree with TRBD1. CDR3 size: 14 residues. The germline V gene has CDR1 PRHDT and CDR2 FYEKMQ (reference sequence). Unmatched junction bases numbered 6, after V lost 1 base and J lost 7 bases.

The J gene is TRBJ1-2, the V gene TRBV5-6; no clear D gene. Germline lookup yields CDR1 SGHDT and CDR2 YYEEEE. V shed 9 bases and J shed 3 bases, with 12 bases lying between them. This CDR3 has 12 amino acids. The DNA for the CDR3 is TGTGCCACCGCTGAGAGGGACTATGGCTACACCTTC. Protein: CATAERDYGYTF.

The rearrangement links TRBV4-2 to TRBJ2-1; 13 bases line up with TRBD2. This CDR3 has 16 amino acids. The germline V gene has CDR1 LGHNA and CDR2 YNFKEQ. Trimming cost V 3 bases and J 8 bases; bases outside gene matches: 7. CDR3 amino acids: CASSQIGLAGEYEQFF. The CDR3 nucleotides are TGTGCCAGCAGCCAGATTGGACTAGCGGGAGAGTATGAGCAGTTCTTC.

V and J are TRBV7-9 and TRBJ2-1; 7 bases fit TRBD1. V shed 1 base and J 4 bases; nucleotides not matched to a gene: 1. Germline CDR1 and CDR2: SEHNR and FQNEAQ (reference sequence). The CDR3 length is 14 residues. CDR3 sequence: CASSLGQGYNEQFF. CDR3 coding DNA: TGTGCCAGCAGCTTAGGACAGGGTTACAATGAGCAGTTCTTC.

This clone was counted once. V is TRBV5-1 and J is TRBJ2-7; weak D call: TRBD2 (5 bases). CDR3 length: 14 amino acids. Germline assignment: CDR1 SGHRS and CDR2 YFSETQ. V lost 4 bases and J 5 bases, leaving 16 bases between the germline ends. This chain's CDR3 is CASSPQSGLNEQYV. CDR3 sequence (DNA): TGCGCCAGCAGCCCCCAATCGGGGTTGAACGAGCAGTACGTC.

This clone was detected once. The genes are TRBV2 and TRBJ1-2; D gene uncertain. V shed 6 bases and J shed 7 bases, with 9 bases lying between them. CDR3 size: 11 residues. Germline V gene data show CDR1 as SNHLY and CDR2 as FYNNEI. CDR3 protein: CASREVRGYTF. The DNA for the CDR3 is TGTGCCAGCAGAGAGGTTCGTGGCTACACCTTC.

The chain has TRBV7-3 and TRBJ2-1, with 8 positions matching TRBD2. The trim removed 5 bases at V and 4 bases at J, leaving 7 bases unmatched. CDR3 length: 15 amino acids. Germline lookup yields CDR1 SGHTA and CDR2 FQGTGA. CDR3 bases: TGTGCCAGCAGCCAACGACTAGCGAATTACAATGAGCAGTTCTTC. Its translation is CASSQRLANYNEQFF. Variable domain in full (rest from reference TRBV7-3 and TRBJ2-1): GAGVSQTPSNKVTEKGKYVELRCDPISGHTALYWYRQSLGQGPEFLIYFQGTGAADDSGLPNDRFFAVRPEGSVSTLKIQRTERGDSAVYLCASSQRLANYNEQFFGPGTRLTVL.

This clone has just one count. As DNA, the CDR3 is TGTGCCTGGAGTGTCCGCGGACTAGCGGCGAACACCGGGGAGCTGTTTTTT. Encoded protein: CAWSVRGLAANTGELFF. This sequence joins TRBV30 and TRBJ2-2, with TRBD2 identical over 10 bases. CDR3 length: 17 amino acids. The V gene's germline CDR1 is GTSNPN and CDR2 SVGIG (reference sequence). J was trimmed by 0 bases and V by 0 bases; bases with no gene match: 4.

This chain joins TRBV21-1 and TRBJ2-4; no check of the table's D call, TRBD1, against the DNA was made. TRBV21-1 is marked as a pseudogene. The CDR3 is 16 amino acids. CDR3 sequence reads: CASSKHRAPAKNIQYF. DNA for the CDR3: TGTGCCAGCAGCAAACACAGGGCCCCAGCCAAAAACATTCAGTACTTC.

In regard to this clone: One end of the junction varies from germline; a read error may be responsible. The chain combines TRBV20-1 with TRBJ2-1; TRBD2 is a possible D gene (7 bases). Germline V gene sequence: CDR1 DFQATT, CDR2 SNEGSKA (reference sequence). The CDR3 sequence is 11 residues long. Here the CDR3 DNA reads TGCAGTGCGGGGGGGACAAGCGGCGTTGTCTTC. This codes for CSAGGTSGVVF.

This clone was seen a few times. The chain carries TRBV4-1 and TRBJ2-6; TRBD1 aligns across 9 bases. Germline V gene lookup returns CDR1 MGHRA and CDR2 YSYEKL. The CDR3 sequence is 17 residues long. Trimming took 4 bases from V and 1 from J; bases not matched to a gene: 5. The CDR3 reads CASSPQGAVSGANVLTF. The CDR3 nucleotides are TGCGCCAGCAGCCCACAGGGGGCGGTTTCTGGGGCCAACGTCCTGACTTTC.

The V call is TRBV7-6, the J call TRBJ2-3, with unresolved D. V lost 2 bases and J 0 bases, leaving 18 bases between the germline ends. The length of the CDR3 is 18 residues. Germline V lookup: CDR1 SGHVS, CDR2 FNYEAQ. The CDR3, as DNA: TGTGCCAGCAGCTTATCCCCCTCTATCCTATCTAGCACAGATACGCAGTATTTT. Amino acids: CASSLSPSILSSTDTQYF.